One sample yielded the 16 T cell receptor beta chains listed below, sequenced in a study of T cell changes during pregnancy in multiple sclerosis. TCRdb keeps only in-frame clones here, not all; method: immunoSEQ multiplex PCR. Of about 80,000 clones listed, roughly nine tenths are singletons. The sample in question was peripheral blood, obtained before pregnancy. The receptors come from a female donor with multiple sclerosis, enrolled in a pregnancy study.

This sequence joins TRBV5-6 and TRBJ1-5, with 9 nucleotides matching TRBD1. The germline V gene has CDR1 SGHDT and CDR2 YYEEEE. The V segment lost 4 bases and the J segment 9 bases; nucleotides outside the gene matches: 2. This CDR3 has 12 residues. Here the CDR3 reads CASSTGGLPQHF. The CDR3 region has the DNA TGTGCCAGCAGCACAGGGGGCTTGCCCCAGCATTTT.

This chain links TRBV5-1 with TRBJ2-5; TRBD2 matches 9 bases. The CDR3 sequence is 17 residues long. Looked up from germline, CDR1 is SGHRS and CDR2 is YFSETQ. After removal of 0 bases from V and 2 bases from J, the junction contained 8 bases not matched to a gene. Here the CDR3 reads CASSLGGGAGGQETQYF. The DNA for the CDR3 is TGCGCCAGCAGCTTGGGTGGAGGAGCGGGAGGACAAGAGACCCAGTACTTC. The full variable domain, rest sourced from reference TRBV5-1 and TRBJ2-5, is KAGVTQTPRYLIKTRGQQVTLSCSPISGHRSVSWYQQTPGQGLQFLFEYFSETQRNKGNFPGRFSGRQFSNSRSEMNVSTLELGDSALYLCASSLGGGAGGQETQYFGPGTRLLVL.

The genes are TRBV5-1 and TRBJ2-3; D is perhaps TRBD2 (6 bases). V was trimmed by 0 bases and J by 3 bases, leaving 14 bases between them. The CDR3 spans 16 residues. Germline CDR1 reads SGHRS; CDR2 reads YFSETQ. CDR3 amino acids: CASSLGRDPVTDTQYF. Written as DNA, the CDR3 is TGCGCCAGCAGCTTGGGGCGGGACCCCGTTACAGATACGCAGTATTTT.

V and J are TRBV19 and TRBJ2-1, with a tentative D call TRBD2 (5 bases). This CDR3 has 16 residues. V lost 5 bases and J 0 bases, leaving 14 bases between the germline ends. Germline V lookup: CDR1 LNHDA, CDR2 SQIVND (reference sequence). DNA of the CDR3: TGTGCCAGTAGTTTCCCTCTTGGGAGCTCCTACAATGAGCAGTTCTTC. This gives the protein CASSFPLGSSYNEQFF.

This chain joins TRBV11-2 and TRBJ2-7; maybe TRBD1 (6 bases). V was shortened by 1 base and J by 3 bases, with 13 bases between the two germline ends. This CDR3 has 15 residues. Germline CDR1 and CDR2: SGHAT and FQNNGV. The CDR3: CASSLAPGRGYEQYF. Here the CDR3 DNA reads TGTGCCAGCAGCTTAGCCCCCGGCAGGGGCTACGAGCAGTACTTC.

This clone showed up just once. J is TRBJ2-7 and V is TRBV11-1; TRBD1 agrees at 11 bases. The CDR3 consists of 16 residues. Germline V CDR1 and CDR2: SGHAT, FQDESV (reference sequence). V lost 1 base to trimming and J lost 6 bases; unmatched junction nucleotides: 8. In DNA, the CDR3 is TGTGCCAGCAGCTTAGACCCCGGGACAGGGGGTGTCGAGCAGTACTTC. Its protein is CASSLDPGTGGVEQYF.

V usage is TRBV18 and J usage is TRBJ1-5; D may be TRBD1 (6 bases). Trimming removed 2 bases at V and 3 bases at J, with 14 bases between. CDR3 length equals 16 residues. In germline, CDR1 is KGHSH, CDR2 LQKENI. Here the CDR3 reads CASSPGGAQANQPQHF. CDR3 DNA sequence: TGTGCCAGCTCACCAGGGGGGGCCCAGGCCAATCAGCCCCAGCATTTT.

This clone came up a few times. This rearrangement joins TRBV30 to TRBJ1-1, with D possibly TRBD1 on 5 matching bases. Trimming left V 0 bases short and J 5 bases short, with 19 bases between. CDR1 GTSNPN and CDR2 SVGIG come from the germline V gene (reference sequence). The CDR3 has 16 amino acids. The CDR3: CAWSVQVRGRETEAFF. CDR3 DNA: TGTGCCTGGAGTGTACAGGTGCGGGGACGTGAGACTGAAGCTTTCTTT. Combining the CDR3 with reference TRBV30 and TRBJ1-1 gives the whole variable domain SQTIHQWPATLVQPVGSPLSLECTVEGTSNPNLYWYRQAAGRGLQLLFYSVGIGQISSEVPQNLSASRPQDRQFILSSKKLLLSDSGFYLCAWSVQVRGRETEAFFGQGTRLTVV.

This clone was counted a few times. V usage is TRBV5-5 and J usage is TRBJ1-5, with D possibly being TRBD1 (5 bases). Trimming shortened V by 4 bases and J by 5 bases, and 22 bases separated the two germline ends. The CDR3 loop spans 17 amino acids. Germline CDR1 and CDR2: SGHKS and YYEKEE (reference sequence). The chain's CDR3 is CASSLGWLGRGDQPQHF. Written as DNA, the CDR3 is TGTGCCAGCAGCCTTGGGTGGTTAGGTAGGGGTGATCAGCCCCAGCATTTT.

The genes are TRBV19 and TRBJ2-7; the match to TRBD2 covers 11 bases. With 6 bases clipped from V and 2 bases from J, the junction kept 3 bases outside the gene matches. The CDR3 has 14 amino acids. CDR1 is LNHDA, CDR2 SQIVND, per germline (reference sequence). As DNA, the CDR3 is TGTGCCAGTAGCCATAGCGGGAGGGCCTACGAGCAGTACTTC. Protein sequence: CASSHSGRAYEQYF.

This chain uses TRBV7-2 with TRBJ1-4, with TRBD1 matching over 7 bases. V shed 3 bases and J 4 bases; nucleotides not matched to a gene: 5. The germline V gene encodes CDR1 SGHTA and CDR2 FQGNSA. This CDR3 is 15 amino acids long. CDR3 residues: CASSLVDRVNEKLFF. The CDR3 coding sequence is TGTGCCAGCAGCTTGGTAGACAGGGTTAATGAAAAACTGTTTTTT.

The chain joins TRBV28 to TRBJ1-2; weak D call: TRBD1 (6 bases). There are 13 residues in the CDR3. Germline CDR1 reads MDHEN; CDR2 reads SYDVKM. The V and J ends lost 2 bases and 7 bases respectively, with 11 bases between them. The CDR3 bases are TGTGCCAGCAGTTTACCGCTGACAGGTGGCTACACCTTC. The encoded protein is CASSLPLTGGYTF.

This clone appeared a single time. The chain employs TRBV27 and TRBJ2-1, with 8 bases lining up with TRBD2. The germline gives CDR1 MNHEY, CDR2 SMNVEV (reference sequence). This CDR3 contains 17 residues. The V segment lost 4 bases and the J segment 4 bases; nucleotides outside the gene matches: 12. CDR3 sequence reads: CASSSGESGSGYNEQFF. CDR3 bases: TGTGCCAGCAGTTCGGGGGAAAGCGGGAGTGGATACAATGAGCAGTTCTTC.

V and J are TRBV7-9 and TRBJ2-7, with TRBD2 identical over 13 bases. CDR3 size: 14 residues. The junction had 4 bases not matched to a gene; V was cut back by 9 bases and J by 2 bases. Germline V gives CDR1 SEHNR, CDR2 FQNEAQ (reference sequence). The DNA for the CDR3 is TGTGCCAGTGAACTAGCGGGAGGGCCCTACGAGCAGTACTTC. Protein product: CASELAGGPYEQYF.

This clone has just one count. The chain joins TRBV28 to TRBJ2-4; D may be TRBD2 (5 bases). Trimming cost V 5 bases and J 6 bases, with 17 bases left between them. In germline, CDR1 is MDHEN, CDR2 SYDVKM. CDR3 length: 15 residues. CDR3: CASSPIEGRRNIQYF. The CDR3 bases are TGTGCCAGCAGTCCCATAGAGGGAAGGAGAAACATTCAGTACTTC.

The chain carries TRBV7-9 and TRBJ2-7; D is perhaps TRBD2 (5 bases). The CDR3 runs to 17 residues. Germline CDR1 is SEHNR and CDR2 is FQNEAQ (reference sequence). V lost 1 base and J 4 bases, leaving 20 bases between the germline ends. The CDR3: CASSLVDIGRYSYEQYF. DNA for the CDR3: TGTGCCAGCAGCTTAGTCGACATAGGGAGATATAGTTACGAGCAGTACTTC.